This T cell receptor beta chain was obtained from a study of blood T cells in healthy people across ages. The CDR3 is 18 residues long. CDR1 is SEHNR and CDR2 is FQNEAQ in the germline V gene (reference sequence). With V trimmed by 5 bases and J by 1 base, 9 bases remained unmatched. A J-beta primer mix and a sample-barcoded 5' primer were used in a second PCR of roughly 7 to 12 cycles. TCRdb passed the 5' RACE reads through MiXCR, listing each CDR3 protein once. Among 1.2 million to 1.5 million distinct CDR3 sequences listed, roughly 40% were seen once. The sequenced sample was blood. This TCR came from a woman younger than 35 in good health. The chain carries TRBV7-9 and TRBJ2-4; TRBD2 aligns across 12 bases. The CDR3 is CASSPRLAGGVAKNIQYF. The CDR3 DNA is TGTGCCAGCAGCCCCCGTCTAGCGGGAGGGGTTGCCAAAAACATTCAGTACTTC.